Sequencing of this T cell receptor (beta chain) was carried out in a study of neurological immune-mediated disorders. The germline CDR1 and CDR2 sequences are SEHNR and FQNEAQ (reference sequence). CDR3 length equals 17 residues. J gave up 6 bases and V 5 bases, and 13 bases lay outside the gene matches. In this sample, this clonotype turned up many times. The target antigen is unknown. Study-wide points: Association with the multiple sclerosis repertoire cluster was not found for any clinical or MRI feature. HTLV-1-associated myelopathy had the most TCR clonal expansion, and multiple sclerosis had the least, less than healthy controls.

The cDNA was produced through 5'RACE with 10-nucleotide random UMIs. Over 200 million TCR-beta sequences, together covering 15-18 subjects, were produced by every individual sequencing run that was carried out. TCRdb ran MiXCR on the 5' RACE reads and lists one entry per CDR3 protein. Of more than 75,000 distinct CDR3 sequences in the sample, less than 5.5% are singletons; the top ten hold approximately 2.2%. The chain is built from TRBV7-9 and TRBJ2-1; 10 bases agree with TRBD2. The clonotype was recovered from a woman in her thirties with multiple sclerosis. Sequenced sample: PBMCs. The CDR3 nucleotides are TGTGCCAGCAGCGATAGCGGGAGGCTTTCCCGGGGCAATGAGCAGTTCTTC. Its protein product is CASSDSGRLSRGNEQFF.